This T cell receptor beta chain was documented in a study of shared clonotypes between healthy human individuals. The CDR3 runs 15 residues. The germline CDR1 and CDR2 sequences are SGHRS and YFSETQ. The V and J ends lost 0 bases and 11 bases respectively, with 20 bases between them. Study findings and constraints: Blood alone was sampled, and tissue repertoires likely differ.

Concerning this clone itself: Its antigen is as yet unknown.

TCRdb's table, derived via immunoSEQ multiplex PCR, lists solely in-frame clones and lacks some. The sample shows 2 million to 2.5 million clones, around 95% of them seen only once. V is TRBV5-1 and J is TRBJ2-5; a weak D match, TRBD1 (6 bases). The sample consisted of naive CD4+ T cells sorted from blood. Subset indicated: CD45RA+ positively selected. This sequence was found in a man younger than 35 in good health. CDR3 nucleotides: TGCGCCAGCAGCTTGGGACCAGGGGCTGATACTAGTCAGTACTTC. It specifies CASSLGPGADTSQYF.